The sequence of this T cell receptor beta chain was determined in a study of CD8 T cells in ankylosing spondylitis. Study results and limitations: With a CD8+ phenotype, disease-linked clones were relatively rare in peripheral blood. Disease-associated clones were reportedly significantly overrepresented in matched ankylosing spondylitis synovial fluid. A TCR beta motif of 7 to 9 highly homologous variants seemed to mark ankylosing spondylitis blood.

This clonotype was counted at least ten times. Antigen specificity is unknown. Quantitative 5'-RACE with molecular barcodes was used to make the TCR beta libraries. TCRdb reanalysed the 5' RACE reads using MiXCR and keeps one entry per CDR3 protein. In the table there are around 210,000 distinct CDR3 sequences, approximately 7.6% of which are singletons. The receptor was isolated from a female donor with ankylosing spondylitis or in good health (not recorded which). Material: blood, either unsorted or a sorted T cell fraction (not recorded which).

In nucleotides, the CDR3 is TGTGCCAGCAGTTTATGGGAAGACTACGAGCAGTACTTC. This codes for CASSLWEDYEQYF. V gene TRBV12-3 or TRBV12-4 combines with J gene TRBJ2-7; D is unresolved. This CDR3 has 13 residues. V lost 2 bases and J lost 3, with 8 bases in between.